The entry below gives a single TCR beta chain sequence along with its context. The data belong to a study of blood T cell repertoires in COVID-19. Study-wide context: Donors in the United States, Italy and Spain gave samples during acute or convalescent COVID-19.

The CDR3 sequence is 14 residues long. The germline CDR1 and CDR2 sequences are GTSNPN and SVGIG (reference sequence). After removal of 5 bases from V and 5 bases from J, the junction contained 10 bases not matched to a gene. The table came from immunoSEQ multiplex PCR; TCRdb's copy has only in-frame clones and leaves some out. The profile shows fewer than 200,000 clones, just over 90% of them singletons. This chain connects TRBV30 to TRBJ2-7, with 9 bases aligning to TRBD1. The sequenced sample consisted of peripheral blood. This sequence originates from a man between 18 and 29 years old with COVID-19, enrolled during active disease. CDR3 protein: CAWHSGTGTHEQYF. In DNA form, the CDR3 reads TGTGCCTGGCATTCCGGGACAGGGACCCACGAGCAGTACTTC.